What follows are 19 T cell receptor beta chains derived from one specimen sequenced in a study of response to subunit inactivated influenza vaccine. TCRdb ran MiXCR on the RT-PCR reads and lists one entry per CDR3 protein. The sample holds 500,000 to 750,000 distinct CDR3 sequences, around 13% seen once. Sequencing was performed on PBMCs from blood, taken about 11 days after vaccination. Source of these receptors: a man aged 45-65 years who received an inactivated influenza vaccine.

The rearrangement uses TRBV18 and TRBJ2-1; the D gene is possibly TRBD2 (6 bases). Germline V gives CDR1 KGHSH, CDR2 LQKENI. This CDR3 has 14 amino acids. The germline V and J ends were trimmed by 1 base and 5 bases, with 9 bases remaining between them. In DNA, the CDR3 is TGTGCCAGCTCACCACGTGCTAGCGACAATGAGCAGTTCTTC. Residues: CASSPRASDNEQFF.

V and J are TRBV12-3 or TRBV12-4 and TRBJ2-2; D may be TRBD2 (6 bases). The CDR3 covers 16 residues. The V and J ends lost 3 bases and 2 bases respectively, with 13 bases between them. DNA for the CDR3: TGTGCCAGCAGTTTTTCCGGGAGAATAAACACCGGGGAGCTGTTTTTT. It encodes CASSFSGRINTGELFF.

The chain recombines TRBV5-1 with TRBJ2-3; 9 nucleotides align to TRBD2. CDR1 is SGHRS, CDR2 YFSETQ, per germline. The CDR3 extends over 15 amino acids. Unmatched junction bases numbered 8, after V lost 5 bases and J lost 4 bases. CDR3 region: CASRVGLAGPDTQYF. The CDR3, as DNA: TGCGCCAGCAGAGTCGGGCTAGCGGGACCAGATACGCAGTATTTT.

The rearrangement joins TRBV6-5 to TRBJ1-6; no definite D call. In germline, CDR1 is MNHEY, CDR2 SVGAGI. V lost 0 bases and J lost 10, with 13 bases in between. There are 15 residues in the CDR3. This CDR3 is CASSYSGRLPSPLHF. The CDR3 DNA reads as TGTGCCAGCAGTTACTCGGGCCGACTTCCCTCACCCCTCCACTTT.

This clonotype was seen only a few times. For the CDR3, the DNA is TGTGCCAGCAGCCCAACGGGGGGGACAGGGCCCTACGAGCAGTACTTC. It specifies CASSPTGGTGPYEQYF. The V call is TRBV7-2, the J call TRBJ2-7, with D tentatively TRBD1 (9 bases). Trimming stripped 5 bases from V and 2 bases from J, with 19 bases between. Per germline, CDR1 SGHTA and CDR2 FQGNSA. This CDR3 has 16 residues. Looking up the rest from reference TRBV7-2 and TRBJ2-7 gives the full variable domain: GAGVSQSPSNKVTEKGKDVELRCDPISGHTALYWYRQSLGQGLEFLIYFQGNSAPDKSGLPSDRFSAERTGGSVSTLTIQRTQQEDSAVYLCASSPTGGTGPYEQYFGPGTRLTVT.

The gene calls are TRBV15 and TRBJ1-1, with TRBD1 identical over 10 bases. V shed 5 bases, J shed 0 bases, and the junction held 6 bases outside the gene matches. The CDR3 consists of 16 residues. Germline loops: CDR1 LNHNV, CDR2 YYDKDF (reference sequence). The CDR3 spells CATSLGQGLMNTEAFF. CDR3 in DNA: TGTGCCACCAGCCTGGGACAGGGGCTAATGAACACTGAAGCTTTCTTT. The full variable domain, in which reference TRBV15 and TRBJ1-1 provide the parts outside the CDR3, is DAMVIQNPRYQVTQFGKPVTLSCSQTLNHNVMYWYQQKSSQAPKLLFHYYDKDFNNEADTPDNFQSRRPNTSFCFLDIRSPGLGDTAMYLCATSLGQGLMNTEAFFGQGTRLTVV.

The chain recombines TRBV6-2 or TRBV6-3 with TRBJ2-7; D is uncertain. The CDR3 contains 15 residues. The ends were cut back, 4 bases at V and 2 bases at J, with 15 bases in the middle. Per germline, CDR1 MNHEY and CDR2 SVGEGT. The CDR3: CASSSPWTTTYEQYF. The CDR3 DNA reads as TGTGCCAGCAGTTCCCCCTGGACCACCACCTACGAGCAGTACTTC.

This clonotype has more than one count but fewer than ten. The chain carries TRBV6-2 or TRBV6-3 and TRBJ2-2; D may match TRBD1 or TRBD2 (5 bases each). CDR1 is MNHEY, CDR2 SVGEGT, per germline. V was cut by 9 bases and J by 0 bases, with 14 bases left in between. The CDR3 totals 15 residues. CDR3 sequence reads: CASWAGAANTGELFF. The CDR3 coding sequence is TGTGCCAGTTGGGCCGGGGCGGCGAACACCGGGGAGCTGTTTTTT.

The CDR3 loop is CAISESKSGANVLTF. As DNA, the CDR3 is TGTGCCATCAGTGAGTCGAAATCCGGGGCCAACGTCCTGACTTTC. The chain uses TRBV10-3 and TRBJ2-6; D remains unclear. The CDR3 runs 15 residues. Looked up from germline, CDR1 is ENHRY and CDR2 is SYGVKD. V gave up 0 bases and J gave up 4 bases, with 7 bases separating them.

This chain links TRBV11-1 with TRBJ1-2; D unresolved. Trimming shortened V by 5 bases and J by 6 bases, and 13 bases separated the two germline ends. Germline V gene lookup returns CDR1 SGHAT and CDR2 FQDESV (reference sequence). This CDR3 is 13 amino acids long. This chain's CDR3 is CASSGNSPDGYTF. DNA for the CDR3: TGTGCCAGCAGCGGAAACAGTCCCGATGGCTACACCTTC. Supplemented by reference TRBV11-1 and TRBJ1-2, the full variable domain reads EAEVAQSPRYKITEKSQAVAFWCDPISGHATLYWYRQILGQGPELLVQFQDESVVDDSQLPKDRFSAERLKGVDSTLKIQPAELGDSAMYLCASSGNSPDGYTFGSGTRLTVV.

The V and J genes are TRBV10-1 and TRBJ2-2, with 9 nucleotides matching TRBD2. CDR3 size: 15 residues. CDR1 WNHNN and CDR2 SYGVQD come from the germline V gene (reference sequence). The junction had 8 bases not matched to a gene; V was cut back by 6 bases and J by 6 bases. The CDR3 sequence: CASSIAGAPAGELFF. CDR3 bases: TGCGCCAGCAGCATAGCGGGAGCCCCCGCCGGGGAGCTGTTTTTT.

This clonotype has only a few counts. The gene calls are TRBV2 and TRBJ2-3; no clear D. Trimming stripped 5 bases from V and 5 bases from J, with 11 bases between. CDR1 and CDR2 (germline): SNHLY, FYNNEI. This CDR3 has 13 residues. The CDR3 DNA reads TGTGCCAGCAGTTCCTTCCAGAAAGATACGCAGTATTTT. Amino acid sequence: CASSSFQKDTQYF.

This clonotype has more than one count but fewer than ten. The rearrangement joins TRBV4-2 to TRBJ2-2, with 12 positions matching TRBD2. CDR1 and CDR2 from the germline V gene are LGHNA and YNFKEQ. CDR3 length equals 16 residues. The ends lost 4 bases at V and 6 bases at J; junction bases unmatched: 6. The CDR3 loop is CASSLRLAGVPGELFF. In DNA form, the CDR3 reads TGTGCCAGCAGCCTCAGACTAGCGGGAGTCCCCGGGGAGCTGTTTTTT.

The rearrangement links TRBV7-9 to TRBJ2-2; D is unresolved. V lost 2 bases and J 0 bases, leaving 7 bases between the germline ends. Looked up from germline, CDR1 is SEHNR and CDR2 is FQNEAQ (reference sequence). The CDR3 sequence is 15 residues long. The CDR3 sequence is CASSLKVTNTGELFF. The DNA of the CDR3 is TGTGCCAGCAGCTTAAAGGTCACGAACACCGGGGAGCTGTTTTTT.

The V and J genes are TRBV20-1 and TRBJ2-7; maybe TRBD2 (6 bases). CDR3 length: 15 residues. The V end was cut by 0 bases, the J end by 9 bases, with 21 bases between. Germline V lookup: CDR1 DFQATT, CDR2 SNEGSKA (reference sequence). CDR3 amino acids: CSARDHGTSLGGQYF. As DNA, the CDR3 is TGCAGTGCTAGAGATCATGGTACTAGCCTCGGGGGGCAGTACTTC.

This chain connects TRBV6-5 to TRBJ2-5; tentative D call: TRBD2 (6 bases). Trimming shortened V by 0 bases and J by 5 bases, and 10 bases separated the two germline ends. This CDR3 spans 14 amino acids. Germline CDR1 and CDR2: MNHEY and SVGAGI. CDR3 DNA sequence: TGTGCCAGCAGTTACTCCATGGGGGGTGAGACCCAGTACTTC. This sequence encodes CASSYSMGGETQYF.

On this clonotype: A much larger clone lies a single base off, so this may be a read error. This chain connects TRBV5-5 to TRBJ2-7, with TRBD1 identical over 7 bases. J was trimmed by 4 bases and V by 4 bases; bases with no gene match: 5. The CDR3 length is 13 residues. CDR1 is SGHKS and CDR2 is YYEKEE in the germline V gene (reference sequence). In DNA, the CDR3 is TGTGCCAGCAGCCGGGGACAGAGATACGAGCAGTACTTC. Its protein product is CASSRGQRYEQYF.

The chain recombines TRBV2 with TRBJ1-5; 8 nucleotides align to TRBD1. V was clipped by 6 bases and J by 3 bases; unmatched bases: 7. The germline CDR1 and CDR2 sequences are SNHLY and FYNNEI. The length of the CDR3 is 15 residues. This CDR3 reads CASRAGQGINQPQHF. The CDR3 coding sequence is TGTGCCAGCAGAGCAGGACAGGGAATCAATCAGCCCCAGCATTTT.

This CDR3 is CSAYSGRGGFEQFF. In nucleotides, the CDR3 is TGCAGTGCTTATAGCGGGAGGGGTGGGTTTGAGCAGTTCTTC. V and J are TRBV20-1 and TRBJ2-1; TRBD2 matches at 11 bases. With 5 bases clipped from V and 9 bases from J, the junction kept 9 bases outside the gene matches. From germline, CDR1 is DFQATT and CDR2 SNEGSKA (reference sequence). This CDR3 contains 14 residues.